The present T cell receptor (beta chain) was sequenced within a study of graft-versus-host responses after intestinal transplantation (dated by TCRdb to 2020 to 2022). In terms of the full investigation: Recipients received multivisceral, liver-intestinal, or isolated intestinal transplants. Every recipient was given anti-thymocyte globulin induction, followed by about 3 years of maintenance tacrolimus and steroids. After intestinal transplantation, graft-versus-host and host-versus-graft alloreactive T cell clones in the graft, circulation and bone marrow were tracked using bulk TCR-beta CDR3 sequencing. To identify alloreactive clones, pre-transplant mixed lymphocyte reaction products were sequenced and then compared with unstimulated pre-transplant donor and recipient T cells. The cohort enrolled about two dozen intestinal transplant recipients including one retransplant, and a few patients lacking pretransplant specimens were excluded. A peak of at least 4% donor T cells among recipient peripheral blood mononuclear cells was the definition used for donor T cell macrochimerism. Samples from a few later patients were sequenced in-house on an Illumina MiSeq with MiXCR processing rather than by the commercial service.

Broader findings and caveats from the paper: In patients with donor T cell macrochimerism, the allografts had high GvH to HvG T cell clonal ratios. Early after transplant, declines in HvG clones were associated with peak levels of circulating GvH clones. Conclusions were limited by the relatively low number and heterogeneity of intestinal transplant patients. GvH clones turned up in recipient bone marrow, with some appearing earlier in ileal mucosa or blood, a pattern consistent with an intestinal mucosal origin.

The time point label corresponds to: cells obtained before transplantation from donor or recipient. CD3+CD4+ and CD3+CD8+ populations were FACS-sorted from unstimulated pre-transplant donor and recipient cells taken from spleen or lymph nodes. Relative to germline, V is 1 base shorter and J is 7 bases shorter, with 17 bases between their ends. The germline V gene (reference sequence) specifies MNHEY as CDR1 and SMNVEV as CDR2. The CDR3 runs 15 residues from the cysteine to the phenylalanine. The sequence is cut down to CDR3 DNA, 45 bases in frame from base 1. Comments on this clone: The antigen it binds to is not known. No clone much larger than this one lies a single base away; base qualities are absent.

Libraries were constructed by the immunoSEQ multiplex PCR assay. For most patients, genomic DNA was isolated with the Qiagen DNeasy Blood and Tissue Kit and shipped frozen to Adaptive Biotechnologies for TCR sequencing. For most patients, genomic DNA was subjected to high-throughput TCR-beta CDR3 sequencing by Adaptive Biotechnologies. Concerning the study's data processing: Adaptive's ImmunoSEQ software supplied the TCR sequencing data for more than 15 patients, while MiXCR and VDJtools were used to process a few other patients. CD4 versus CD8 sorting errors were corrected by removing sequences found in both subsets at a frequency ratio below 5:1. Because the origin of CDR3 nucleotide sequences shared between donor and recipient could not be assigned, those sequences were removed. To be classed as alloreactive, a clone needed at least 2-fold expansion over unstimulated cells and a minimum CFSE-low frequency of 0.002% (template counts) or 0.001% (read counts). Clones were considered mappable if detected in sequenced pre-transplant spleen, lymph node, or MLR CFSE-low populations of the donor or recipient. The cumulative frequency of alloreactive clones was calculated as a percentage of all sequences, weighted by copy number. TCRdb re-hosts the immuneACCESS table, in-frame sequences only. Its copies lack some clones; in the studies checked, an unresolved V gene accounts for under half of them, and the cause for the rest is not known. Clonal size and the V and J genes are those of that table, whereas D and trimming came from the DNA. The sample includes about 110,000 clones, with 93% observed a single time. In total, the top ten clones hold approximately 0.49% of the sample.

The sequence links TRBV27 to TRBJ2-7, with the D gene possibly TRBD1 or TRBD2, each one fitting 5 bases. Material: unstimulated CD8+ T cells sorted from spleen or lymph node cells, obtained before intestinal transplant. The sequence came from a human donor who received an intestinal transplant. The DNA sequence follows: TGTGCCAGCAGTTTATTAGGACTGAGGGACGGGGAGCAGTACTTC. The encoded protein is CASSLLGLRDGEQYF.